The clone carrying this TCR beta chain was counted a few times. Its antigen is unknown. Germline loops: CDR1 SGHVS, CDR2 FQNEAQ. This CDR3 spans 15 amino acids. Trimming shortened V by 1 base and J by 8 bases, and 15 bases separated the two germline ends. The data stem from a study of blood T cells in healthy people across ages. Study-wide results and caveats: Both naive CD4+ cell counts and diversity were greater in long-lived donors than in aged donors. TCR beta diversity per million T cells fell roughly linearly with age.

About 10 milliliters of peripheral blood were drawn from each donor into EDTA-treated tubes. With a J-beta primer mix and a sample-barcoded 5' primer, a second PCR ran roughly 6 to 11 cycles. Using its own MiXCR run on the 5' RACE reads, TCRdb lists one record per CDR3 protein. The sample includes roughly 1,000,000 distinct CDR3 sequences, around 25% of them seen just once. These sequences were also reported in another study, on T cells of mothers and their children. That work contributes: Slightly higher but non-significant overlap marked related mother-child pairs versus unrelated pairs.

This TCR was recovered from a girl aged 2 to 10 in good health. The sample comprised blood. This chain joins TRBV7-8 and TRBJ2-1; no firm D call. The CDR3 here is CASSLDTVGADEQFF. The CDR3 DNA follows: TGTGCCAGCAGCTTAGACACGGTCGGCGCCGATGAGCAGTTCTTC.